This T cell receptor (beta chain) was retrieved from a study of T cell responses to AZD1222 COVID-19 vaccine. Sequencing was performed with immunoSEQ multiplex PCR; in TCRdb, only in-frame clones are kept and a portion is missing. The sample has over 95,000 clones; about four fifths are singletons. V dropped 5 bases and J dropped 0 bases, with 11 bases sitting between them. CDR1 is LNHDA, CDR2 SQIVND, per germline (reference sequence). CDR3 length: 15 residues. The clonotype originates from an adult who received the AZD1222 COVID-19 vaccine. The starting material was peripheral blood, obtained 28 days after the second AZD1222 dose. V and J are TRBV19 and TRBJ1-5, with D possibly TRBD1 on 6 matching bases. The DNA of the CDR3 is TGTGCCAGTAGTGATGGACAGAATAGCAATCAGCCCCAGCATTTT. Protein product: CASSDGQNSNQPQHF.